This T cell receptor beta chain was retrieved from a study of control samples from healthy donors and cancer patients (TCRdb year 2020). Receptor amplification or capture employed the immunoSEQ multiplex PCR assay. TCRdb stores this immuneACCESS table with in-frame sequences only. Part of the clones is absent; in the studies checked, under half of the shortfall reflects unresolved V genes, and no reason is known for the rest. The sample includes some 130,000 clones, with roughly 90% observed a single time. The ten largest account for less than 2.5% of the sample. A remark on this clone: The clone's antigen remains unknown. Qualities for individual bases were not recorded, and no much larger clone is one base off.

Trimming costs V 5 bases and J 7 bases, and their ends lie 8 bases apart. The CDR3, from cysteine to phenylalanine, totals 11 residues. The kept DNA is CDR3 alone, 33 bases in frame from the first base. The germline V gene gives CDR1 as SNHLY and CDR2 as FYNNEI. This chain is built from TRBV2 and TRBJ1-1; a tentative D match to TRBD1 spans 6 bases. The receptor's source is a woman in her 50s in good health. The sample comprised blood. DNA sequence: TGTGCCAGCAGTTGGACAGATGAAGCTTTCTTT. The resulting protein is CASSWTDEAFF. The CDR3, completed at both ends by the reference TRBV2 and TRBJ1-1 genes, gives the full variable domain EPEVTQTPSHQVTQMGQEVILRCVPISNHLYFYWYRQILGQKVEFLVSFYNNEISEKSEIFDDQFSVERPDGSNFTLKIRSTKLEDSAMYFCASSWTDEAFFGQGTRLTVV.